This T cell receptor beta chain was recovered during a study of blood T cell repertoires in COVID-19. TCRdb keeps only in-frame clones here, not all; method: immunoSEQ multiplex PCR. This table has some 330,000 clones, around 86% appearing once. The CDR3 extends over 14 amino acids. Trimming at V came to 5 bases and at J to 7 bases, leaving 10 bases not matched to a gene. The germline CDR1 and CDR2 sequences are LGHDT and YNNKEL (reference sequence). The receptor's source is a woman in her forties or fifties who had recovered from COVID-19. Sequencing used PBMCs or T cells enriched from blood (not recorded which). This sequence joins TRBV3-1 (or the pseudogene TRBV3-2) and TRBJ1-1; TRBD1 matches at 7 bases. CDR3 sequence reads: CASSKGTVYYEAFF. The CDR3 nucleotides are TGTGCCAGCAGCAAGGGGACAGTCTATTATGAAGCTTTCTTT.